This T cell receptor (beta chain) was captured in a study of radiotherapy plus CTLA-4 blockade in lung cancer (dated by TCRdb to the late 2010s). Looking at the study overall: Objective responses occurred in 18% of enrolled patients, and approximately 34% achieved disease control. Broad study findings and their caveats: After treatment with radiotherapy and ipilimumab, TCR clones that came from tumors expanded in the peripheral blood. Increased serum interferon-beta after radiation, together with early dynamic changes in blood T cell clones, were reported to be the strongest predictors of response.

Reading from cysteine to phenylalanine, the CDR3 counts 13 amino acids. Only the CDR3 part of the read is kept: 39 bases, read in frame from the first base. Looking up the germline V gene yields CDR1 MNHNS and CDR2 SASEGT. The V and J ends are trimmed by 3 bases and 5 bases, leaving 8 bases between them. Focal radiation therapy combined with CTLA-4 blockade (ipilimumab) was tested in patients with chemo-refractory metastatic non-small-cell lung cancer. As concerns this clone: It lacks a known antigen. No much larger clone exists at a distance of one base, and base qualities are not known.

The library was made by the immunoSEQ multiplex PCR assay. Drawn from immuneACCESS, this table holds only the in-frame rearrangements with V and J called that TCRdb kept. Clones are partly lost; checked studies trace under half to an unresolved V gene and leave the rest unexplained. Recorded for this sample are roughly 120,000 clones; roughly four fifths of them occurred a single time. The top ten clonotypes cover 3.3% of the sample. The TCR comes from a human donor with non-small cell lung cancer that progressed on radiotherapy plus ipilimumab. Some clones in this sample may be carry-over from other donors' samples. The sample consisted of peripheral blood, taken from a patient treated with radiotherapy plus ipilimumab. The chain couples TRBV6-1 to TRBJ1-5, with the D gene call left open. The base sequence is TGTGCCAGCAGTGACTCCTACCATCAGCCCCAGCATTTT. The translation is CASSDSYHQPQHF.